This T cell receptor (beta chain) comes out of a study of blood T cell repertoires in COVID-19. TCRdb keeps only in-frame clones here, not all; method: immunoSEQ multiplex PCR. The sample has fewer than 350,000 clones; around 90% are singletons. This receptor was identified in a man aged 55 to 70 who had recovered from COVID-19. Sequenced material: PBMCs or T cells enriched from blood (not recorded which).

The CDR3 DNA reads TGTGCCAGCAGTTTATGGGGGACAGGGGGTTCTTGGAATCAGCCCCAGCATTTT. It is translated as CASSLWGTGGSWNQPQHF. V gene TRBV28 combines with J gene TRBJ1-5; 11 bases line up with TRBD1. The CDR3 runs to 18 residues. CDR1 is MDHEN and CDR2 is SYDVKM in the germline V gene. V dropped 0 bases and J dropped 4; count of bases not matched to a gene: 8.